This T cell receptor (beta chain) appears in the sequencing data of a study of beta chain features in type 1 diabetes. Germline assignment: CDR1 LGHNA and CDR2 YNFKEQ. J lost 2 bases, V lost 1 base, and 5 bases had no gene match. The CDR3 sequence is 17 residues long. The isolated RNA, all of it, was reverse transcribed, so expressed TCRB transcripts were what got sequenced. Here immunoSEQ multiplex PCR was the method, and the copy in TCRdb shows in-frame clones only, minus some. Among roughly 40,000 clones listed, over 45% were seen once. The J gene is TRBJ2-7, the V gene TRBV4-2, with TRBD2 matching over 13 bases. The specimen sequenced was central memory CD4+ T cells from blood. This sequence originates from a woman aged 18-29 years in good health. The CDR3 is CASSQGTSGGVTYEQYF. Here the CDR3 DNA reads TGTGCCAGCAGCCAAGGGACTAGCGGGGGTGTAACCTACGAGCAGTACTTC.